The 29 T cell receptor beta chains below come from one sample, sequenced in a study of T-cell reconstitution after alpha-beta-depleted transplantation in children (dated by TCRdb to 2016 to 2018). Receptor libraries were prepared by PCR. Sequencing took place on an Illumina HiSeq 2500. TCR library preparation used molecular barcoding, with unique molecular identifiers applied to normalize quantification of the TCRbeta repertoire. The public reads were reprocessed in TCRdb via fastp at Q25 and MiXCR, keeping in-frame beta chains. Each entry is one CDR3 protein sequence, shown with its most common DNA and genes. For this sample there are about 500,000 distinct CDR3 sequences; 30% to 35% appear just once. The top ten constitute more than 2% of the sample. The starting material was PBMCs from the stem cell graft donor, obtained from the stem cell graft. All receptors derive from a human donor who donated a stem cell graft to a child with aplastic anemia.

In its sample, this clonotype was seen a few times. The chain uses TRBV12-3 or TRBV12-4 and TRBJ1-1, with TRBD1 identical over 7 bases. The CDR3 length is 17 residues. V dropped 3 bases and J dropped 1; count of bases not matched to a gene: 11. Here the CDR3 DNA reads TGTGCCAGCAGTTTGAGGGTGGGAGGGGGCCCGAACACTGAAGCTTTCTTT. Translated, it gives CASSLRVGGGPNTEAFF.

The sample holds a few counts of this clonotype. J is TRBJ2-3 and V is TRBV7-2; 11 nucleotides line up with TRBD2. CDR1 and CDR2 (germline): SGHTA, FQGNSA. J lost 4 bases, V lost 2 bases, and 8 bases had no gene match. The CDR3 contains 17 residues. Here the CDR3 DNA reads TGTGCCAGCAGCTTAACGTTTAGCGGGAGGGCCTCAGATACGCAGTATTTT. It yields the protein CASSLTFSGRASDTQYF.

The chain has TRBV7-2 and TRBJ2-3; D is perhaps TRBD2 (6 bases). This CDR3 contains 13 residues. Germline V gene data show CDR1 as SGHTA and CDR2 as FQGNSA. V was trimmed by 1 base and J by 8 bases, leaving 10 bases between them. The CDR3 protein is CASSLGGVATQYF. The CDR3 DNA reads as TGTGCCAGCAGCTTAGGGGGGGTCGCTACGCAGTATTTT.

Many counts were recorded for this clonotype. J is TRBJ2-7 and V is TRBV29-1, with 7 nucleotides matching TRBD1. Germline V gives CDR1 SQVTM, CDR2 ANQGSEA. CDR3 length: 14 amino acids. The trim removed 4 bases at V and 2 bases at J, leaving 8 bases unmatched. CDR3 sequence: CSVVGTEKAYEQYF. The CDR3 DNA reads as TGCAGCGTTGTGGGGACAGAGAAAGCCTACGAGCAGTACTTC.

CDR3: CSVEGGLSPMDTEAFF. CDR3 nucleotides: TGCAGCGTTGAAGGGGGGCTCTCCCCTATGGACACTGAAGCTTTCTTT. The V call is TRBV29-1, the J call TRBJ1-1; D is possibly TRBD1 (6 bases). This CDR3 has 16 amino acids. The V and J ends lost 1 base and 3 bases respectively, with 18 bases between them. Germline V lookup: CDR1 SQVTM, CDR2 ANQGSEA.

V usage is TRBV3-1 and J usage is TRBJ1-5; the D is unclear. Germline-derived CDR1 and CDR2 are LGHDT and YNNKEL (reference sequence). Trimming shortened V by 4 bases and J by 6 bases, and 16 bases separated the two germline ends. This CDR3 is built from 15 residues. The CDR3 DNA sequence: TGTGCCAGCAGCCCCATGGCCGGTGATGTTCAGCCCCAGCATTTT. It yields the protein CASSPMAGDVQPQHF.

This clonotype was detected a few times. The V call is TRBV5-1, the J call TRBJ2-2; possibly TRBD1 or TRBD2 for D (5 bases each). Between the trimmed V and J ends, which lost 0 bases and 5 bases, there was a span of 11 bases. The germline gives CDR1 SGHRS, CDR2 YFSETQ. CDR3 length: 15 residues. DNA of the CDR3: TGCGCCAGCAGCTTGGGGGACGGAGGAACCGGGGAGCTGTTTTTT. Protein: CASSLGDGGTGELFF.

The table lists this clonotype with a few counts. The genes are TRBV5-1 and TRBJ2-2, with 9 bases aligning to TRBD2. V dropped 2 bases and J dropped 5; count of bases not matched to a gene: 7. Per the germline V gene, CDR1 is SGHRS and CDR2 is YFSETQ. The CDR3 has 16 residues. The CDR3 is CASSFHLAGGTGELFF. The CDR3 DNA follows: TGCGCCAGCAGCTTCCACTTGGCGGGAGGGACCGGGGAGCTGTTTTTT.

This clonotype showed up just a few times. The chain joins TRBV29-1 to TRBJ2-5; D may be TRBD2 (5 bases). The CDR3 loop spans 11 amino acids. V was cut by 7 bases and J by 2 bases, with 8 bases left in between. In germline, CDR1 is SQVTM, CDR2 ANQGSEA. The CDR3 DNA follows: TGCAGCGAGCGGACTCAAGAGACCCAGTACTTC. This gives the protein CSERTQETQYF.

The chain recombines TRBV2 with TRBJ1-4, with 9 positions matching TRBD1. The CDR3 extends over 15 amino acids. V dropped 1 base and J dropped 5; count of bases not matched to a gene: 2. The germline V gene encodes CDR1 SNHLY and CDR2 FYNNEI. The CDR3 spells CASSEGGTGNEKLFF. The CDR3 nucleotides read TGTGCCAGCAGTGAAGGCGGGACAGGGAATGAAAAACTGTTTTTT.

The chain joins TRBV7-2 to TRBJ2-3; 10 nucleotides align to TRBD2. The trim removed 5 bases at V and 2 bases at J, leaving 7 bases unmatched. CDR1 is SGHTA, CDR2 FQGNSA, per germline. The CDR3 runs to 16 residues. The CDR3 nucleotides are TGTGCCAGCAGCCAACGGACTAGCGGATTCACAGATACGCAGTATTTT. It translates to CASSQRTSGFTDTQYF.

The J gene is TRBJ2-5, the V gene TRBV19; 10 nucleotides agree with TRBD2. The germline V gene encodes CDR1 LNHDA and CDR2 SQIVND (reference sequence). There are 18 residues in the CDR3. The trim removed 2 bases at V and 1 base at J, leaving 10 bases unmatched. The CDR3 reads CASSILLRSGRGQETQYF. In DNA, the CDR3 is TGTGCCAGTAGTATACTTCTCCGGAGCGGGAGGGGCCAAGAGACCCAGTACTTC.

This clonotype was observed a few times. The germline gene is not matched at one end of the junction; a read error may be the cause. This rearrangement joins TRBV20-1 to TRBJ2-7, with 9 bases fitting TRBD2. The CDR3 is 16 residues long. Germline lookup yields CDR1 DFQATT and CDR2 SNEGSKA (reference sequence). For the CDR3, the DNA is TGCAGTACTAGAGGGGGACTAGCTCGGTTCGTCTACGAGCAGTACTTC. Its protein is CSTRGGLARFVYEQYF.

The chain uses TRBV5-4 and TRBJ2-5, with no clear D. This CDR3 has 13 residues. Per the germline V gene, CDR1 is SGHNT and CDR2 is YYREEE (reference sequence). V was shortened by 0 bases and J by 7 bases, with 10 bases between the two germline ends. CDR3 in amino acids: CASSLVPEATQYF. Written as DNA, the CDR3 is TGTGCCAGCAGCTTGGTCCCCGAGGCGACCCAGTACTTC.

This clonotype was recorded many times. The CDR3 protein is CASSRGGPTTDTQYF. The CDR3, as DNA: TGTGCCAGCAGCCGAGGGGGGCCGACCACAGATACGCAGTATTTT. The chain is built from TRBV6-1 and TRBJ2-3, with D perhaps TRBD1 or TRBD2 (6 bases each). V was trimmed by 6 bases and J by 2 bases, leaving 15 bases between them. Germline CDR1 is MNHNS and CDR2 is SASEGT. This CDR3 contains 15 residues.

This rearrangement joins TRBV5-5 to TRBJ2-5; 8 bases align to TRBD1. The V gene's germline CDR1 is SGHKS and CDR2 YYEKEE (reference sequence). This CDR3 spans 14 amino acids. V lost 3 bases and J lost 1; bases outside the gene matches: 2. The CDR3: CASSWTGLQETQYF. In DNA, the CDR3 is TGTGCCAGCAGCTGGACAGGGCTCCAAGAGACCCAGTACTTC. Supplemented by reference TRBV5-5 and TRBJ2-5, the full variable domain reads DAGVTQSPTHLIKTRGQQVTLRCSPISGHKSVSWYQQVLGQGPQFIFQYYEKEERGRGNFPDRFSARQFPNYSSELNVNALLLGDSALYLCASSWTGLQETQYFGPGTRLLVL.

The rearrangement joins TRBV28 to TRBJ2-1; no clear D gene. Trimming pared 10 bases from V and 8 bases from J, leaving 15 bases between. The CDR3 consists of 12 residues. In germline, CDR1 is MDHEN, CDR2 SYDVKM. Here the CDR3 reads CAILSNGDEQFF. In nucleotides, the CDR3 is TGTGCCATCTTGTCCAATGGCGATGAGCAGTTCTTC.

The V gene is TRBV6-2 or TRBV6-3, the J gene TRBJ2-5; TRBD1 or TRBD2 may be the D gene (5 bases each). V gave up 4 bases and J gave up 4 bases, with 22 bases separating them. The CDR3 runs 17 residues. Germline V gene sequence: CDR1 MNHEY, CDR2 SVGEGT. CDR3 amino acids: CASSFGGGDLRGETQYF. CDR3 coding DNA: TGTGCCAGCAGTTTTGGTGGCGGTGATTTGAGGGGAGAGACCCAGTACTTC.

This clonotype has just a few counts. CDR3 in amino acids: CASSSPWAQNTGELFF. In nucleotides, the CDR3 is TGTGCCAGCAGCTCGCCCTGGGCTCAAAACACCGGGGAGCTGTTTTTT. J is TRBJ2-2 and V is TRBV4-2; D uncertain. The CDR3 totals 16 residues. Germline CDR1 and CDR2: LGHNA and YNFKEQ. V lost 5 bases and J lost 2, with 15 bases in between.

This sequence joins TRBV20-1 and TRBJ2-1; 9 bases are a match to TRBD2. The germline CDR1 and CDR2 sequences are DFQATT and SNEGSKA (reference sequence). The trim removed 1 base at V and 2 bases at J, leaving 3 bases unmatched. There are 15 residues in the CDR3. CDR3 protein: CSARGVAGAYNEQFF. The CDR3 DNA sequence: TGCAGTGCTAGAGGTGTAGCGGGAGCCTACAATGAGCAGTTCTTC.

The table lists this clonotype with a few counts. The rearrangement joins TRBV18 to TRBJ2-2, with TRBD2 matching over 7 bases. After removal of 1 base from V and 1 base from J, the junction contained 3 bases not matched to a gene. CDR1 and CDR2 from the germline V gene are KGHSH and LQKENI. The CDR3 sequence is 16 residues long. As DNA, the CDR3 is TGTGCCAGCTCACCACGGGACTACGAGAACACCGGGGAGCTGTTTTTT. Residues: CASSPRDYENTGELFF. Full variable domain (rest looked up from reference TRBV18 and TRBJ2-2): NAGVMQNPRHLVRRRGQEARLRCSPMKGHSHVYWYRQLPEEGLKFMVYLQKENIIDESGMPKERFSAEFPKEGPSILRIQQVVRGDSAAYFCASSPRDYENTGELFFGEGSRLTVL.

This chain joins TRBV5-1 and TRBJ1-5; D is perhaps TRBD1 (6 bases). Germline V gene lookup returns CDR1 SGHRS and CDR2 YFSETQ. The V end was cut by 0 bases, the J end by 1 base, with 11 bases between. The CDR3 extends over 16 amino acids. Written as DNA, the CDR3 is TGCGCCAGCAGCTTGGAGGGGGGGGCAAGCAATCAGCCCCAGCATTTT. Translated: CASSLEGGASNQPQHF.

This clonotype was seen more than once but under ten times. The J gene is TRBJ1-1, the V gene TRBV18; possible D gene TRBD1, 5 bases. Germline V CDR1 and CDR2: KGHSH, LQKENI. The CDR3 has 15 amino acids. V was pared by 4 bases and J by 1 base, with 13 bases between. The CDR3 DNA reads TGTGCCAGCTCACGCCAAAGGCAGGGGAACACTGAAGCTTTCTTT. It encodes CASSRQRQGNTEAFF.

The chain uses TRBV27 and TRBJ2-1; a possible D gene is TRBD2 (5 bases). The V end lost 3 bases, the J end lost 5 bases, and 8 bases lay between the germline ends. The CDR3 extends over 13 amino acids. CDR1 is MNHEY and CDR2 is SMNVEV in the germline V gene (reference sequence). The CDR3 sequence is CASSFGLHNEQFF. The CDR3 DNA is TGTGCCAGCAGTTTTGGACTCCACAATGAGCAGTTCTTC.

This chain joins TRBV2 and TRBJ1-2, with D unresolved. Germline V lookup: CDR1 SNHLY, CDR2 FYNNEI. Trimming removed 1 base at V and 4 bases at J, with 10 bases between. The CDR3 contains 14 residues. Written as DNA, the CDR3 is TGTGCCAGCAGTGAAGGTGAGGGTTCCTATGGCTACACCTTC. Translation gives CASSEGEGSYGYTF.

In its sample, this clonotype was seen many times. J is TRBJ2-5 and V is TRBV29-1, with 12 nucleotides matching TRBD2. Per germline, CDR1 SQVTM and CDR2 ANQGSEA. The CDR3 loop spans 16 amino acids. The V segment lost 7 bases and the J segment 4 bases; nucleotides outside the gene matches: 13. CDR3 sequence (DNA): TGCAGCGCCGGAAGAGGGGCTAGCGGGAGGGGAGAGACCCAGTACTTC. It codes for CSAGRGASGRGETQYF.

This chain joins TRBV27 and TRBJ2-7; D tentatively reads TRBD1 or TRBD2 (6 bases each). With 5 bases removed from V and 4 bases from J, the gap between germline ends came to 18 bases. The CDR3 has 15 residues. Per the germline V gene, CDR1 is MNHEY and CDR2 is SMNVEV (reference sequence). The CDR3 is CASSPRGGGGYEQYV. The CDR3 DNA follows: TGTGCCAGCAGTCCCCGCGGAGGGGGTGGTTACGAGCAGTACGTC.

This clonotype was found a few times. Here the CDR3 reads CASSSQPVSGANVLTF. The DNA of the CDR3 is TGTGCCAGCAGCTCGCAACCAGTCTCTGGGGCCAACGTCCTGACTTTC. J is TRBJ2-6 and V is TRBV7-2; no firm D call. Germline assignment: CDR1 SGHTA and CDR2 FQGNSA. Trimming shortened V by 4 bases and J by 0 bases, and 10 bases separated the two germline ends. The CDR3 has 16 residues.

The V gene is TRBV29-1, the J gene TRBJ1-2, with D hard to call. V lost 4 bases to trimming and J lost 0 bases, with 9 bases between them. CDR3 length equals 13 residues. Germline loops: CDR1 SQVTM, CDR2 ANQGSEA. CDR3 nucleotides: TGCAGCGTTGGACGGCTTACTAACTATGGCTACACCTTC. This gives the protein CSVGRLTNYGYTF.